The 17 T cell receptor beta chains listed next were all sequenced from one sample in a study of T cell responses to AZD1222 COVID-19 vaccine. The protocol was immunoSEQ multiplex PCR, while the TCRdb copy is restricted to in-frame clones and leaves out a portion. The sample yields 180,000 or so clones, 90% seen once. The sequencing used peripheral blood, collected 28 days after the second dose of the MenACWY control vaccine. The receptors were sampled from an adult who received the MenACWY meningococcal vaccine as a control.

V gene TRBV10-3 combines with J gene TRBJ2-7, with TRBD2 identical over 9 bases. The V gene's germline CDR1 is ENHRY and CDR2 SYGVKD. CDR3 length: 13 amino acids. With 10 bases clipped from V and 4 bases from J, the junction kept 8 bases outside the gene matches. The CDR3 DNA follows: TGTGCCACCGGACTAGCGCAACAATACGAGCAGTACTTC. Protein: CATGLAQQYEQYF.

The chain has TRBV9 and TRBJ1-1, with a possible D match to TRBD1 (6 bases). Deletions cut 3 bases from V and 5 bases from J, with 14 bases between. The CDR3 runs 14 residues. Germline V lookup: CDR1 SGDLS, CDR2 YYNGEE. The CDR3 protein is CASSALPGETEAFF. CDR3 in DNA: TGTGCCAGCAGCGCCCTCCCAGGGGAGACTGAAGCTTTCTTT. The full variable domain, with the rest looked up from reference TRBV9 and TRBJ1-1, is DSGVTQTPKHLITATGQRVTLRCSPRSGDLSVYWYQQSLDQGLQFLIQYYNGEERAKGNILERFSAQQFPDLHSELNLSSLELGDSALYFCASSALPGETEAFFGQGTRLTVV.

The CDR3 region has the DNA TGTGCCAGCAGGACAAACCCTAGCGGTTCCTACGAGCAGTACTTC. This sequence encodes CASRTNPSGSYEQYF. V gene TRBV5-6 combines with J gene TRBJ2-7; TRBD2 agrees at 7 bases. In germline, CDR1 is SGHDT, CDR2 YYEEEE. The CDR3 sequence is 15 residues long. The V gene end was trimmed by 5 bases and the J gene end by 1 base; junction bases not matched to a gene: 9.

CDR3 in amino acids: CATSALTVDQTGELFF. The CDR3 nucleotides are TGTGCCACCAGTGCCCTGACAGTCGACCAAACCGGGGAGCTGTTTTTT. The chain carries TRBV24-1 and TRBJ2-2, with D possibly being TRBD1 (5 bases). V lost 5 bases and J lost 5, with 17 bases in between. CDR3 length: 16 amino acids. Germline V gene data show CDR1 as KGHDR and CDR2 as SFDVKD.

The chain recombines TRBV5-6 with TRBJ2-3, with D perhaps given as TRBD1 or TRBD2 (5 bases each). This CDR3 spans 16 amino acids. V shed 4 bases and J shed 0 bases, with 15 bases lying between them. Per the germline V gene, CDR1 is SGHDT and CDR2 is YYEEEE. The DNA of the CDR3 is TGTGCCAGCAGCGAGGTGGGACGGCCAAGCACAGATACGCAGTATTTT. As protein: CASSEVGRPSTDTQYF.

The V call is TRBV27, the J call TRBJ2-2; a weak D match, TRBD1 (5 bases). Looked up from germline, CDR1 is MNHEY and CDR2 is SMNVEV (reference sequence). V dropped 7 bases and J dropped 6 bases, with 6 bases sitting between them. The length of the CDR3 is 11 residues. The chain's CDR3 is CASTGSGELFF. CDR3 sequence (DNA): TGTGCCAGCACAGGGTCCGGGGAGCTGTTTTTT.

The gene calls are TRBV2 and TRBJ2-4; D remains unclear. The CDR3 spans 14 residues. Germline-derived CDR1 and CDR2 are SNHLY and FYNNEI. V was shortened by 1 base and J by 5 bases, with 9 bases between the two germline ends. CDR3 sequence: CASSEERAQNIQYF. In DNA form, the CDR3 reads TGTGCCAGCAGTGAAGAAAGGGCCCAAAACATTCAGTACTTC.

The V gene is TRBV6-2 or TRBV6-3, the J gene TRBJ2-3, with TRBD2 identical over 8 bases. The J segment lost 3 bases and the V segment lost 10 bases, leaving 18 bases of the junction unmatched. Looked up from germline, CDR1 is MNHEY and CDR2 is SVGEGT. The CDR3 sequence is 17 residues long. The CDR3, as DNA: TGTGCCACCACCCCGGGAGGGTGGCGTAGCGGGACAGATACGCAGTATTTT. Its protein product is CATTPGGWRSGTDTQYF.

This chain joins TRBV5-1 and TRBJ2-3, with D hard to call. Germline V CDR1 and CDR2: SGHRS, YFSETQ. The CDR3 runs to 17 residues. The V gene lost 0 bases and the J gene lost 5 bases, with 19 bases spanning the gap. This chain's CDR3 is CASSLESVAAWGDTQYF. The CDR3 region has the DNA TGCGCCAGCAGCTTGGAGTCGGTTGCGGCCTGGGGAGATACGCAGTATTTT.

The CDR3 sequence is CASSSGVGGYTF. In DNA, the CDR3 is TGTGCCAGCAGTTCAGGGGTCGGTGGCTACACCTTC. The chain joins TRBV28 to TRBJ1-2; D is perhaps TRBD1 (6 bases). This CDR3 comprises 12 residues. Per germline, CDR1 MDHEN and CDR2 SYDVKM. The V and J ends lost 4 bases and 7 bases respectively, with 10 bases between them.

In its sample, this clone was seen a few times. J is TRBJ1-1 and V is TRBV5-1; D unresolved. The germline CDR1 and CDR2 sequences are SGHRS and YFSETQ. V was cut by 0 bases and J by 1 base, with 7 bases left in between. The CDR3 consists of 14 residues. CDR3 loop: CASSLVERNTEAFF. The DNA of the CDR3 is TGCGCCAGCAGCTTGGTCGAAAGGAACACTGAAGCTTTCTTT.

The CDR3 loop is CASGQTYEQYF. DNA of the CDR3: TGTGCCAGCGGCCAGACCTACGAGCAGTACTTC. This chain joins TRBV7-9 and TRBJ2-7; D is uncertain. The CDR3 consists of 11 residues. The V gene lost 8 bases and the J gene lost 2 bases, with 7 bases spanning the gap. Germline CDR1 is SEHNR and CDR2 is FQNEAQ (reference sequence).

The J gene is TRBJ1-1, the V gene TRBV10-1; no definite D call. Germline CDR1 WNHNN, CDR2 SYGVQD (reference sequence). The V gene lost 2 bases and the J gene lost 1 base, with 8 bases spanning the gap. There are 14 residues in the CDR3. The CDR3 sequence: CASSEVAGNTEAFF. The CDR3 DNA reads TGCGCCAGCAGTGAGGTGGCGGGGAACACTGAAGCTTTCTTT.

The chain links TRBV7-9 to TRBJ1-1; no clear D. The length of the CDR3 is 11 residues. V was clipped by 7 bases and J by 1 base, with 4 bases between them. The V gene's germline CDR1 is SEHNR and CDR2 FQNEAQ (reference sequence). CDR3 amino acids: CASTANTEAFF. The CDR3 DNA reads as TGTGCCAGCACAGCGAACACTGAAGCTTTCTTT.

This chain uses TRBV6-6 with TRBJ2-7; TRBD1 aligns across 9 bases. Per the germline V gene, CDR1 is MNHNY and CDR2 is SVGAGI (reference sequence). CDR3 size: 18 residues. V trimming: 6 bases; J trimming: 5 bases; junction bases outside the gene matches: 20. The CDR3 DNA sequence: TGTGCCAGCAGACGAACAGGGGGCCGATCGATCTCCTACCACGAGCAGTACTTC. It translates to CASRRTGGRSISYHEQYF.

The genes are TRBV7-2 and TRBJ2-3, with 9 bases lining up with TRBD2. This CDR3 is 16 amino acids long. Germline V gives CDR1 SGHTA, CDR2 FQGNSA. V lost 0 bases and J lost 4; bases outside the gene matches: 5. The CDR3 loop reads CASSLAYLAGPDTQYF. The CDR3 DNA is TGTGCCAGCAGCTTAGCGTATCTAGCGGGACCAGATACGCAGTATTTT.

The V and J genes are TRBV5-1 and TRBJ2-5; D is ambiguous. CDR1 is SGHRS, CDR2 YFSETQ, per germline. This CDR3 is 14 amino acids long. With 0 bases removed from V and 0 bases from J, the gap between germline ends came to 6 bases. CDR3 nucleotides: TGCGCCAGCAGCTTGGACGCTCACCAAGAGACCCAGTACTTC. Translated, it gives CASSLDAHQETQYF.